This is a list of T cell receptor beta chains from one sample in a study of CD8 T cells in ankylosing spondylitis. In TCRdb, the 5' RACE reads were re-called with MiXCR into one record per CDR3 protein. The sample contains nearly 350,000 distinct CDR3 sequences, 14% to 15% of which appear only once. Input material: blood, either unsorted or a sorted T cell fraction (not recorded which). Receptor source: a male donor with ankylosing spondylitis or in good health (not recorded which). Each CDR3 is given with its conserved first and last residue. D genes are given only for firm matches. Some rows have no size entry. The others give once, few or many, or a class for an expanded clone.

v_call	d_call	j_call	clone_size	cdr3_nt	cdr3_aa
TRBV5-1	-	TRBJ1-2	few	TGCGCCAGCAGCTTGGAGGCCTATGGCTACACCTTC	CASSLEAYGYTF
TRBV10-3	-	TRBJ2-5	-	TGTGCCGTCAGGGACCAAGAGACCCAGTACTTC	CAVRDQETQYF
TRBV5-1	-	TRBJ1-1	few	TGCGCCAGCAGCCCAACCTCAGGGATGAACACTGAAGCTTTCTTT	CASSPTSGMNTEAFF
TRBV5-1	-	TRBJ1-4	-	TGCGCCAGCAGCTTGGACCACCCTAATGAAAAACTGTTTTTT	CASSLDHPNEKLFF
TRBV27	-	TRBJ1-2	few	TGTGCCAGCAGTTTCGTGACGGGGAACAACTATGGCTACACCTTC	CASSFVTGNNYGYTF
TRBV20-1	-	TRBJ2-7	-	TGCAGTGGGGGGGCAGGTTCCTACGAGCAGTACTTC	CSGGAGSYEQYF
TRBV5-1	TRBD2	TRBJ2-5	few	TGCGCCAGCAGCTTGGAGGGACTAGCAACGGAGACCCAGTACTTC	CASSLEGLATETQYF
TRBV2	TRBD2	TRBJ2-2	few	TGTGCCAGCAAACCTCTAGCGGGAGGAGGAGGGGAGCTGTTTTTT	CASKPLAGGGGELFF
TRBV12-3/TRBV12-4	-	TRBJ2-1	few	TGTGCCAGCAGTCTCTTCAGCCCCTCCCTCTACAATGAGCAGTTCTTC	CASSLFSPSLYNEQFF
TRBV21-1	-	TRBJ2-7	few	TGTGCCAGCAGCACCAAAGGGACTAGGTGCTACGAGCAGTACTTC	CASSTKGTRCYEQYF
TRBV2	TRBD2	TRBJ2-3	few	TGTGCCAGCAGTGAAGGGAGAGCGGGGGCACATTTT	CASSEGRAGAHF
TRBV7-9	-	TRBJ2-2	few	TGTGCCAGCAGCTTACATGAGAGCGCGAACACCGGGGAGCTGTTTTTT	CASSLHESANTGELFF
TRBV12-3/TRBV12-4	TRBD2	TRBJ2-1	few	TGTGCCAGCAGTTTGCAGCGCGGGGGACTAGCGGTAGATGAGCAGTTCTTC	CASSLQRGGLAVDEQFF
TRBV11-2	-	TRBJ2-3	-	TGTGCCAGCAGCTCCCAGGGGCTCGTCACAGATACGCAGTATTTT	CASSSQGLVTDTQYF
TRBV29-1	-	TRBJ2-5	few	TGCAGCGTTCAACCGCAAGAGACCCAGTACTTC	CSVQPQETQYF
TRBV20-1	TRBD2	TRBJ2-3	-	TGCAGTGCTAGAGATACCAGGCTAGCGGGGGCAGATACGCAGTATTTT	CSARDTRLAGADTQYF
TRBV27	-	TRBJ2-5	-	TGTGCCAGCAGTATATCAGGGACCCAAGAGACCCAGTACTTC	CASSISGTQETQYF
TRBV7-2	TRBD2	TRBJ2-1	-	TGTGCCAGCAGCTTCACTAGCGGTAACTACAATGAGCAGTTCTTC	CASSFTSGNYNEQFF
TRBV5-1	TRBD1	TRBJ2-7	-	TGCGCCAGCAGCTCGTCGACAGGGACCTACGAGCAGTACTTC	CASSSSTGTYEQYF
TRBV10-3	TRBD1	TRBJ1-1	few	TGTGCCATCAACACCCCGGGACAGGGAACTGAAGCTTTCTTT	CAINTPGQGTEAFF
TRBV7-9	-	TRBJ2-2	many	TGTGCCAGCAGCGTCGGCTTTAGGGACACCGGGGAGCTGTTTTTT	CASSVGFRDTGELFF
TRBV12-3/TRBV12-4	-	TRBJ1-5	many	TGTGCCAGCAGTGTGTCACGGCAGCCCCAGCATTTT	CASSVSRQPQHF
TRBV10-3	-	TRBJ2-5	many	TGTGCCATCAGTGAGTCGTTGAGCGAGGGGGGGACCCAACGACAAGAGACCCAGTACTTC	CAISESLSEGGTQRQETQYF
TRBV5-1	TRBD2	TRBJ2-5	few	TGCGCCAGCAGCTTGACCCATAGCGGGGGGGCCGGATGGAGGGAGACCCAGTACTTC	CASSLTHSGGAGWRETQYF
TRBV20-1	-	TRBJ2-5	-	TGCAGTGCTCCCTACCTTGTTCAAGAGACCCAGTACTTC	CSAPYLVQETQYF
TRBV12-3/TRBV12-4	-	TRBJ1-5	-	TGTGCCAGCAGTTCAGGGGATCAGCCCCAGCATTTT	CASSSGDQPQHF
TRBV7-9	TRBD1	TRBJ1-2	few	TGTGCCAGCAGCTTGGGACAGGGGAAAGGCTACACCTTC	CASSLGQGKGYTF
TRBV10-3	-	TRBJ1-1	many	TGTGCCATCAGTGACGACAGGAACACTGAAGCTTTCTTT	CAISDDRNTEAFF
TRBV29-1	-	TRBJ2-5	few	TGCAGCGTTGCAAGACAAGAGACCCAGTACTTC	CSVARQETQYF
TRBV18	TRBD1	TRBJ1-1	-	TGTGCCAGCTCACTCAGGACAGGGAGTACTGAAGCTTTCTTT	CASSLRTGSTEAFF
TRBV19	-	TRBJ2-7	-	TGTGCCAGTAGTATAGAAGCGACGGCGTCCTACGAGCAGTACTTC	CASSIEATASYEQYF
TRBV2	-	TRBJ2-5	-	TGTGCCAGCAGCCTCCAGCAGGCGGGTACAGAGACCCAGTACTTC	CASSLQQAGTETQYF
TRBV27	TRBD2	TRBJ2-7	-	TGTGCCAGCAGGACGATAGCGGGAGGACTCTACGAGCAGTACTTC	CASRTIAGGLYEQYF
TRBV20-1	-	TRBJ2-1	-	TGCAGTGCTAGAGATCTTGCGGCTAGCGAGGAGCAGTTCTTC	CSARDLAASEEQFF
TRBV27	TRBD1	TRBJ2-7	few	TGTGCCAGCAGTTTGCGGGACAGGGGACACGAGCAGTACTTC	CASSLRDRGHEQYF
TRBV12-3/TRBV12-4	-	TRBJ2-1	-	TGTGCCAGCAGTTCCGGGACACGAGACTACAATGAGCAGTTCTTC	CASSSGTRDYNEQFF
TRBV6-1	-	TRBJ2-7	-	TGTGCCAGCAGTCCCCACTCGGACAGAGCCTACGAGCAGTACTTC	CASSPHSDRAYEQYF
TRBV6-1	TRBD1	TRBJ1-6	-	TGTGCCAGCAGGAGCAAGACAGGGGAGTCGAATTCACCCCTCCACTTT	CASRSKTGESNSPLHF
TRBV6-2/TRBV6-3	-	TRBJ2-1	few	TGTGCCAGCAGTCTAAACCTAGGGGCCCCCTACAATGAGCAGTTCTTC	CASSLNLGAPYNEQFF
TRBV29-1	TRBD1	TRBJ1-1	few	TGCAGCGGTTCTCGGACAGGGGGCACTGAAGCTTTCTTT	CSGSRTGGTEAFF
TRBV20-1	TRBD1	TRBJ2-1	-	TGCAGTGCTAGTCTGGACAGGGCCTCCTACAATGAGCAGTTCTTC	CSASLDRASYNEQFF
TRBV18	-	TRBJ2-2	-	TGTGCCAGCTCACCAAAGTTTCTGGAGTCCGTCACCGGGGAGCTGTTTTTT	CASSPKFLESVTGELFF
TRBV28	-	TRBJ2-5	many	TGTGCCAGCAGTTTATACCGGACAGCAGAGACCCAGTACTTC	CASSLYRTAETQYF
TRBV7-2	TRBD1	TRBJ1-2	few	TGTGCCAGCAGCCCGGAAGGGACAGGGGGCATCTATGGCTACACCTTC	CASSPEGTGGIYGYTF
TRBV12-3/TRBV12-4	-	TRBJ2-5	many	TGTGCCAGCAGTTTTGGGGGATGGAGGGAGACCCAGTACTTC	CASSFGGWRETQYF
TRBV5-1	TRBD1	TRBJ2-5	-	TGCGCCAGCCGGACAGGGACGGCGAGGGAGACCCAGTACTTC	CASRTGTARETQYF
TRBV4-2	-	TRBJ2-5	-	TGTGCCAGCAGCCAAGAGAAGTCAGGCTCAGGGACCCAGTACTTC	CASSQEKSGSGTQYF
TRBV9	-	TRBJ1-1	-	TGTGCCAGCAGAGCCGGGACAGAAGCTTTCTTT	CASRAGTEAFF
TRBV7-2	-	TRBJ1-5	-	TGTGCCAGCAGCTTGACCAGGGGTCGCGGTCAGCCCCAGCATTTT	CASSLTRGRGQPQHF
TRBV21-1	-	TRBJ2-1	-	TGTGCCAGCAGCCCTAGCGGGAGGGCCTCTGAGCAGTTCTTC	CASSPSGRASEQFF
TRBV7-2	-	TRBJ1-3	few	TGTGCCAGCAGCTTACCGGGGCCAGGAAACACCATATATTTT	CASSLPGPGNTIYF
TRBV5-5	-	TRBJ1-5	-	TGTGCCAGCAGCTTGGGGTCCCCGGGGGGCAATCAGCCCCAGCATTTT	CASSLGSPGGNQPQHF
TRBV12-3/TRBV12-4	-	TRBJ2-5	few	TGTGCCAGCAGGCCCCGGACAGTTCAAGAGACCCAGTACTTC	CASRPRTVQETQYF